This T cell receptor beta chain was captured in a study of cytotoxic CD8 clonotypes in ibrutinib-treated CLL. In this sample, this clone turned up a few times. V lost 3 bases to trimming and J lost 2 bases, with 10 bases between them. Germline CDR1 and CDR2: SQVTM and ANQGSEA. The CDR3 runs 13 residues. Only in-frame clones appear in the TCRdb table, and some are missing; sequencing was by immunoSEQ multiplex PCR. The sample yields 110,000 to 150,000 clones, more than 75% seen once. The genes are TRBV29-1 and TRBJ1-1; possibly TRBD1 for D (6 bases). Sequencing used PBMCs, obtained after 24 months of ibrutinib treatment. This TCR was sampled from a human donor with chronic lymphocytic leukemia. CDR3 coding DNA: TGCAGCGTTGACGCAGGGGCAAACACTGAAGCTTTCTTT. This gives the protein CSVDAGANTEAFF.